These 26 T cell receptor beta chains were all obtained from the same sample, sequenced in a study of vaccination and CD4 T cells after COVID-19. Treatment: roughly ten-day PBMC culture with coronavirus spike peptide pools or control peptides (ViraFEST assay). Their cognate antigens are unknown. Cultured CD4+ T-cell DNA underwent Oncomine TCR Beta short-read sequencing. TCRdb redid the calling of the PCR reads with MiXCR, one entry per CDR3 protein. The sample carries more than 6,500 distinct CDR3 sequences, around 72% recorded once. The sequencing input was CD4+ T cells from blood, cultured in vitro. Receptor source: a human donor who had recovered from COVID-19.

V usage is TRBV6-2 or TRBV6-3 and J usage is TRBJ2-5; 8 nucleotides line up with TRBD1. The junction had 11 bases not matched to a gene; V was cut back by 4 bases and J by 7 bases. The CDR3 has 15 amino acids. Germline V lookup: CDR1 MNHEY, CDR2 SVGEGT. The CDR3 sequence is CASSSGTGPQRTQYF. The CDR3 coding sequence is TGTGCCAGCAGTTCCGGGACAGGTCCGCAACGGACCCAGTACTTC.

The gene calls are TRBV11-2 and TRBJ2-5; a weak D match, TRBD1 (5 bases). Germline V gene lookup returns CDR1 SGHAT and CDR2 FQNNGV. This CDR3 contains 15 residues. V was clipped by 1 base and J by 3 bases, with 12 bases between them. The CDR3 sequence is CASSLGVGREETQYF. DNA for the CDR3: TGTGCCAGCAGCTTAGGCGTCGGCAGGGAAGAGACCCAGTACTTC. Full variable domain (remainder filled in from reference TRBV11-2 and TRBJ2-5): EAGVAQSPRYKIIEKRQSVAFWCNPISGHATLYWYQQILGQGPKLLIQFQNNGVVDDSQLPKDRFSAERLKGVDSTLKIQPAKLEDSAVYLCASSLGVGREETQYFGPGTRLLVL.

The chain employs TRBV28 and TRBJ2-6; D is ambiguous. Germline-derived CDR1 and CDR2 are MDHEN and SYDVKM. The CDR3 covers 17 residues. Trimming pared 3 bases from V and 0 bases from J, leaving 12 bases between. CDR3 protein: CASSFHAVSSGANVLTF. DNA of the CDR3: TGTGCCAGCAGTTTCCATGCAGTTAGCTCTGGGGCCAACGTCCTGACTTTC.

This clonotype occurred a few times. CDR3 sequence reads: CATSREGAPGSNQPQHF. The CDR3 nucleotides are TGTGCCACCAGCAGAGAAGGGGCCCCGGGGAGCAATCAGCCCCAGCATTTT. The V gene is TRBV15, the J gene TRBJ1-5, with D maybe TRBD1 (5 bases). Germline lookup yields CDR1 LNHNV and CDR2 YYDKDF (reference sequence). Trimming cost V 0 bases and J 1 base, with 13 bases left between them. This CDR3 has 17 amino acids.

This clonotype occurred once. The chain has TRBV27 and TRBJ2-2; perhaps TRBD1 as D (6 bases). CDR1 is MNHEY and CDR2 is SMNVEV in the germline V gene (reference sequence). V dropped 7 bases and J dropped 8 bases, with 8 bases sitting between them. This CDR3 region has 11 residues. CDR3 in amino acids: CASTDRGELFF. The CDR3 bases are TGTGCCAGCACCGACAGGGGGGAGCTGTTTTTT.

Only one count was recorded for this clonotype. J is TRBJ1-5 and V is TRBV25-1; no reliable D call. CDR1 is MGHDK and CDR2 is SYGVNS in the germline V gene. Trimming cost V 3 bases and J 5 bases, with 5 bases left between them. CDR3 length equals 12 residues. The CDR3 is CASSDGYQPQHF. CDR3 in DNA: TGTGCCAGCAGTGACGGATATCAGCCCCAGCATTTT.

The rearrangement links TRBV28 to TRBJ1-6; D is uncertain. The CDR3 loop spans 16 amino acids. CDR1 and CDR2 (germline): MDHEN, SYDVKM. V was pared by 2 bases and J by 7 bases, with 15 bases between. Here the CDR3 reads CASSLIGRNLNSPLHF. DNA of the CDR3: TGTGCCAGCAGTTTAATCGGCCGCAACCTCAATTCACCCCTCCACTTT.

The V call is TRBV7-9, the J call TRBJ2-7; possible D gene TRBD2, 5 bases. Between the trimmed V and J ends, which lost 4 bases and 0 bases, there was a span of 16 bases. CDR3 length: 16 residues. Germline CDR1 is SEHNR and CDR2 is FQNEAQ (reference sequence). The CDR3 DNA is TGTGCCAGCAGCTCCCCCGGCGGCGGGTTCTCCTACGAGCAGTACTTC. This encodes CASSSPGGGFSYEQYF.

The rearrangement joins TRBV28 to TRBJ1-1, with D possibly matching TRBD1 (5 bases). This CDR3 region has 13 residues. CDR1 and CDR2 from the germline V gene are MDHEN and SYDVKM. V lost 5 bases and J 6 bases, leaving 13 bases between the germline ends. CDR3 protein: CASSPTRGAEAFF. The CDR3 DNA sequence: TGTGCCAGCAGTCCAACTCGGGGGGCTGAAGCTTTCTTT.

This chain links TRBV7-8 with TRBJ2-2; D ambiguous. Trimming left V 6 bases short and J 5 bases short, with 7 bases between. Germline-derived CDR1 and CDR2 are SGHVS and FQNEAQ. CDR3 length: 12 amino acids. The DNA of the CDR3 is TGTGCCAGCAGTCCCCATACCGGGGAGCTGTTTTTT. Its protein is CASSPHTGELFF.

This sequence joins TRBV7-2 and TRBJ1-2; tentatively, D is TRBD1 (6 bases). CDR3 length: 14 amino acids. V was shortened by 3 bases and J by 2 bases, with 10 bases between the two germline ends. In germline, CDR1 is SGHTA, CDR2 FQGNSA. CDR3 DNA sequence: TGTGCCAGCAGCTTGGCGGGGGCCAACTATGGCTACACCTTC. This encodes CASSLAGANYGYTF.

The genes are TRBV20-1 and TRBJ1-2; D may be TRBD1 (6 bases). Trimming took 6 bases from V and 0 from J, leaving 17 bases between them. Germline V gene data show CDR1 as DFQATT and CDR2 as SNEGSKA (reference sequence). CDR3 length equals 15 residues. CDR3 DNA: TGCAGTGCCAGCCCCCGAACAGGGTCTAACTATGGCTACACCTTC. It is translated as CSASPRTGSNYGYTF.

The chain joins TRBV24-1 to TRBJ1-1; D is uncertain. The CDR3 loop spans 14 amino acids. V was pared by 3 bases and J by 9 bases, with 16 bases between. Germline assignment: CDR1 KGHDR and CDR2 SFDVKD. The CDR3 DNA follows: TGTGCCACCAGTGATGCCGGGAAGCTGGGTAAAGCTTTCTTT. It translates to CATSDAGKLGKAFF.

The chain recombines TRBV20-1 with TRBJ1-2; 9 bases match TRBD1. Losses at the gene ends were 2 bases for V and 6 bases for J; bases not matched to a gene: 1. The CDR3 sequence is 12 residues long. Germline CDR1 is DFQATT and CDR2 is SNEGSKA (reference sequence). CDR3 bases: TGCAGTGCTAGATGGGACAGGGATGGCTACACCTTC. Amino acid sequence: CSARWDRDGYTF.

CDR3 in DNA: TGCAGTGCCAGCCATAGCTCCTATAATTCACCCCTCCACTTT. Translation: CSASHSSYNSPLHF. The chain employs TRBV20-1 and TRBJ1-6; D is uncertain. The length of the CDR3 is 14 residues. Looked up from germline, CDR1 is DFQATT and CDR2 is SNEGSKA (reference sequence). Trimming removed 6 bases from V and 0 bases from J, with 9 bases in between.

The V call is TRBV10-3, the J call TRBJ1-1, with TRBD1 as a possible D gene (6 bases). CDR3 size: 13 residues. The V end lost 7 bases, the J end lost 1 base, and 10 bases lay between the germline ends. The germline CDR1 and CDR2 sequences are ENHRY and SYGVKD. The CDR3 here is CAITATGNTEAFF. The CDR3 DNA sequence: TGTGCCATCACTGCGACAGGGAACACTGAAGCTTTCTTT.

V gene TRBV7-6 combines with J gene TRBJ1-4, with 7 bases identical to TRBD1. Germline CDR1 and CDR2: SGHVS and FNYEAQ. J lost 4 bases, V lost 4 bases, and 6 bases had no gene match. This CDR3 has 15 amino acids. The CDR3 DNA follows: TGTGCCAGCAGCTCGCACAGGGGCTATAATGAAAAACTGTTTTTT. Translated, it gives CASSSHRGYNEKLFF.

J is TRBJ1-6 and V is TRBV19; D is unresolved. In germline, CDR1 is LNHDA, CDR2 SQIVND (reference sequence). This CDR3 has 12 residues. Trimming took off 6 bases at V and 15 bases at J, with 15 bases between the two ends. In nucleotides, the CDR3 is TGTGCCAGTAGCCTACAAGGGTCGTACCTCCACTTT. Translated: CASSLQGSYLHF.

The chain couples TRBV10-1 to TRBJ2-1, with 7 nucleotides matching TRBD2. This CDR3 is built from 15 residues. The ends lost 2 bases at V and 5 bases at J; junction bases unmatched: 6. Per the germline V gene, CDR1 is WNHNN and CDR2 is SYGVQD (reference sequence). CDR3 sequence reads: CASSERPSGHNEQFF. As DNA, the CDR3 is TGCGCCAGCAGTGAGAGGCCTAGCGGCCACAATGAGCAGTTCTTC.

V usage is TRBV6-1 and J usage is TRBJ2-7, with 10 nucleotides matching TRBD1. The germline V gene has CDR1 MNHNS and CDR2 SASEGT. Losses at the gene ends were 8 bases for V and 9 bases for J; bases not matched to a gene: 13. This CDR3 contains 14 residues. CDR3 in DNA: TGTGCCAGCTGGACTTGGGACAGGGGCAACGTGCAGTACTTC. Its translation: CASWTWDRGNVQYF.

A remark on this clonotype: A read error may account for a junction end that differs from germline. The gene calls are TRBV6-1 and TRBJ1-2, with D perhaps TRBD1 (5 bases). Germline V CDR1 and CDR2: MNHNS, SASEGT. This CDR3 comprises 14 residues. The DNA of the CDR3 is TGTGCCATCAGTGAGTCGCCTGGGGCATTTGGCTACACCTTC. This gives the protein CAISESPGAFGYTF.

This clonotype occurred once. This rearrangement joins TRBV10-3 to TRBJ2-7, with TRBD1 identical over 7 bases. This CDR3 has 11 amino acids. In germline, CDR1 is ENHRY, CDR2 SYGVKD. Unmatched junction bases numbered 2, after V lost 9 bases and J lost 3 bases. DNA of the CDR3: TGTGCCATACAGGGGATCTACGAGCAGTACTTC. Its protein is CAIQGIYEQYF.

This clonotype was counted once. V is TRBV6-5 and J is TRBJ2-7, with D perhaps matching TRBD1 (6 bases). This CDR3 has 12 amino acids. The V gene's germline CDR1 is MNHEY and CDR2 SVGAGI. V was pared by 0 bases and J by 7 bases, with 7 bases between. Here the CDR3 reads CASSYSRGEQYF. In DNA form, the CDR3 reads TGTGCCAGCAGTTACTCGAGGGGGGAGCAGTACTTC.

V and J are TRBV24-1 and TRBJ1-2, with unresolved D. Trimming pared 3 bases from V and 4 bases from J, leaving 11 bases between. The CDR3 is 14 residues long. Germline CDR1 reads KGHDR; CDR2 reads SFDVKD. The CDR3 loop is CATSDGVSFYGYTF. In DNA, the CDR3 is TGTGCCACCAGTGATGGGGTCTCATTCTATGGCTACACCTTC.

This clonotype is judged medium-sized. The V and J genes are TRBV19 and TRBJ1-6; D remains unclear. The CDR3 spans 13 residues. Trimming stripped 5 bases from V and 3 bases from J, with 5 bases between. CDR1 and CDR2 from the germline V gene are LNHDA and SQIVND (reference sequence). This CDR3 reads CASSLNYNSPLHF. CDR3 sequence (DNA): TGTGCCAGTAGTTTAAACTATAATTCACCCCTCCACTTT.

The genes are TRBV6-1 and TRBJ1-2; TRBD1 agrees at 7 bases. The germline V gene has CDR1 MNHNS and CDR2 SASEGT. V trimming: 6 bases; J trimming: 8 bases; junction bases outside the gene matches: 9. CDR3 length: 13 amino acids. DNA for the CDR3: TGTGCCAGCAGACTGGACAGGCGAGTAGGCTACACCTTC. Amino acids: CASRLDRRVGYTF.